There are a few counts of the clone carrying this T cell receptor beta chain. CDR1 MGHDK and CDR2 SYGVNS come from the germline V gene. Trimming stripped 0 bases from V and 10 bases from J, with 13 bases between. The CDR3 totals 15 residues. This specimen comes from a study of metastatic and nonmetastatic thyroid tumors. Study-level background: Thyroid patients, malignant and benign, had repertoires compared across blood and tumor or nodule tissue.

Before thyroid surgery, none of the patients had received any treatment. With MiXCR, TCRdb reprocessed the PCR reads. Of more than 10,000 clones detected, 27% appear once; the ten largest clones hold 20% to 25%. The chain links TRBV25-1 to TRBJ1-6, with a weak D call TRBD1 (5 bases). The source is a male donor with papillary thyroid cancer or a benign thyroid nodule (not recorded which). Some clones in this sample may be carry-over from other donors' samples. Specimen: adjacent normal tissue. In nucleotides, the CDR3 is TGTGCCAGCAGTGAATATGGGGGTATGGCCTCACCCCTCCACTTT. Its protein is CASSEYGGMASPLHF. The full variable domain, with the rest looked up from reference TRBV25-1 and TRBJ1-6, is EADIYQTPRYLVIGTGKKITLECSQTMGHDKMYWYQQDPGMELHLIHYSYGVNSTEKGDLSSESTVSRIRTEHFPLTLESARPSHTSQYLCASSEYGGMASPLHFGNGTRLTVT.